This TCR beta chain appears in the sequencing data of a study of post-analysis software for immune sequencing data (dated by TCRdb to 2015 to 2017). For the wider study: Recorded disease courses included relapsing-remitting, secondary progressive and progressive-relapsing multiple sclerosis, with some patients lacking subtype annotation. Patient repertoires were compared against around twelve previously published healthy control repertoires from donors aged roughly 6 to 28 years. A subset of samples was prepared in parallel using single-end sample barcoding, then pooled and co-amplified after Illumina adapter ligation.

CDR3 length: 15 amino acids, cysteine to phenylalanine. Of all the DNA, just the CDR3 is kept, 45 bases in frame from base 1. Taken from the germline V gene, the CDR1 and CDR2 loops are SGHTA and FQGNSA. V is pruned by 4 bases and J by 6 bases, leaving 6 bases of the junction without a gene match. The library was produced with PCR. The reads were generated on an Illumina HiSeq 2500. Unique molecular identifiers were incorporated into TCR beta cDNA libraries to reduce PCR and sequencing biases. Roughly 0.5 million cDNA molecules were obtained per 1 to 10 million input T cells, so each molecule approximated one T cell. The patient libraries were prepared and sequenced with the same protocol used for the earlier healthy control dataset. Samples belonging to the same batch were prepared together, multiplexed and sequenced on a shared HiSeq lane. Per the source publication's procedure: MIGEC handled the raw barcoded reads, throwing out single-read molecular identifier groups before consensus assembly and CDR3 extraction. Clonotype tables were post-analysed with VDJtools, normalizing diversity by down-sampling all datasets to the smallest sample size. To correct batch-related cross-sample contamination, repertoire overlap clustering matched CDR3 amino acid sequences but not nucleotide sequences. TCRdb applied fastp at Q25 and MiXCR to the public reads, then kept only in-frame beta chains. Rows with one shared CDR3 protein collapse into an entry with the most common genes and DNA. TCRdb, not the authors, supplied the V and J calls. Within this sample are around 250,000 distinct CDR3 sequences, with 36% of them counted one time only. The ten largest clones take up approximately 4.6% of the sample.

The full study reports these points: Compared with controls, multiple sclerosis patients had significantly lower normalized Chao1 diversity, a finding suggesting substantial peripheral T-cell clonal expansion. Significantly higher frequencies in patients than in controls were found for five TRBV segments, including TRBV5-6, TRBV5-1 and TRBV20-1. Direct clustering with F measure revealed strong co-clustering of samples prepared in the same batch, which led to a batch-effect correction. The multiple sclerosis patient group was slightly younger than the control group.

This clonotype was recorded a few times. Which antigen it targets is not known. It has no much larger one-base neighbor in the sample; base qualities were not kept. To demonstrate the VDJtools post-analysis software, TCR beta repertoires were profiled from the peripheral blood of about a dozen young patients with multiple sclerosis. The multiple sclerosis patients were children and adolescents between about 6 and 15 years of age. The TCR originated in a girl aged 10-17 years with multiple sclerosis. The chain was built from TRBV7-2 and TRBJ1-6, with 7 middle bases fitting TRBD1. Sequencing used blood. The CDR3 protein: CASSWLRDSNSPLHF. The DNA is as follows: TGTGCCAGCAGCTGGCTGCGGGACAGTAATTCACCCCTCCACTTT.